The sequence of this T cell receptor (beta chain) was determined in a study of blood T cell repertoires in COVID-19. Study summary: Both acute and convalescent COVID-19 samples were obtained from the United States, Italy and Spain. T cells, B-cell-depleted T cells, or PBMCs provided the cDNA or gDNA that served as material.

Measured with immunoSEQ multiplex PCR; TCRdb has only the in-frame clones, and not every one. The data show around 97,000 clones, about 88% seen once. The V and J ends lost 0 bases and 4 bases respectively, with 15 bases between them. The germline gives CDR1 LGHDT, CDR2 YNNKEL (reference sequence). The CDR3 contains 16 residues. Sequencing used peripheral blood. The sequence was obtained from a human donor in a cohort sampled during active COVID-19. The chain recombines TRBV3-1 (or the pseudogene TRBV3-2) with TRBJ2-5; D might be TRBD2 (5 bases). The CDR3 bases are TGTGCCAGCAGCCAAGATGGTGAGGGAATAGGAGAGACCCAGTACTTC. Its translation: CASSQDGEGIGETQYF.